The rows below give T cell receptor beta chains drawn from one sample of a study of identical twins. TCRdb ran MiXCR on the 5' RACE reads and lists one entry per CDR3 protein. Among about 200,000 distinct CDR3 sequences listed, roughly a tenth were seen once. Source material: memory (CD45RO+) T cells sorted from blood. The receptors were gathered from a woman aged 18-29 years in good health. CDR3s include the opening cysteine and the closing phenylalanine or tryptophan. Each record gives: V gene, clone size, J gene, D gene, CDR3 protein, CDR3 DNA. A D gene is named only where the DNA matches it firmly. Clone size is stated in some rows and not others, as once, few, many or a class when expanded.

v_call: TRBV20-1; clone_size: many; j_call: TRBJ2-1; d_call: TRBD2; cdr3_aa: CSLGPGLAGELKFF; cdr3_nt: TGCAGTTTAGGACCGGGACTAGCGGGAGAATTGAAGTTCTTC
v_call: TRBV20-1; clone_size: few; j_call: TRBJ2-3; d_call: .; cdr3_aa: CSARDEGTDTQYF; cdr3_nt: TGCAGTGCTAGAGATGAGGGAACAGATACGCAGTATTTT
v_call: TRBV7-7; clone_size: few; j_call: TRBJ2-1; d_call: TRBD2; cdr3_aa: CASSLGSASGYNEQFF; cdr3_nt: TGTGCCAGCAGCTTAGGTTCGGCTAGCGGCTACAATGAGCAGTTCTTC
v_call: TRBV5-1; clone_size: many; j_call: TRBJ2-1; d_call: .; cdr3_aa: CASSPQGGVPRYNEQFF; cdr3_nt: TGCGCCAGCAGCCCCCAGGGCGGGGTCCCGAGGTACAATGAGCAGTTCTTC
v_call: TRBV12-3/TRBV12-4; clone_size: .; j_call: TRBJ2-7; d_call: .; cdr3_aa: CASSFDNSYEQYF; cdr3_nt: TGTGCCAGCAGTTTCGACAACTCCTACGAGCAGTACTTC
v_call: TRBV20-1; clone_size: few; j_call: TRBJ2-3; d_call: .; cdr3_aa: CSAPAQLAGASGDTQYF; cdr3_nt: TGCAGTGCCCCAGCCCAACTGGCGGGGGCCTCAGGGGATACGCAGTATTTT
v_call: TRBV7-9; clone_size: many; j_call: TRBJ2-5; d_call: .; cdr3_aa: CASSFGFSDSTQYF; cdr3_nt: TGTGCCAGCAGCTTTGGCTTTAGTGATTCAACCCAGTACTTC
v_call: TRBV12-3/TRBV12-4; clone_size: many; j_call: TRBJ1-2; d_call: .; cdr3_aa: CASSRVSGAMGYTF; cdr3_nt: TGTGCCAGCAGCCGAGTTTCCGGGGCTATGGGCTACACCTTC
v_call: TRBV28; clone_size: .; j_call: TRBJ2-1; d_call: TRBD2; cdr3_aa: CASTTAGTSGSHEQFF; cdr3_nt: TGTGCCAGCACTACGGCCGGGACTAGCGGGAGTCATGAGCAGTTCTTC
v_call: TRBV4-3; clone_size: .; j_call: TRBJ2-4; d_call: TRBD2; cdr3_aa: CASSLSVEGRAPKNIQYF; cdr3_nt: TGCGCCAGCAGCCTTTCAGTTGAGGGGAGGGCACCGAAGAACATTCAGTACTTC
v_call: TRBV27; clone_size: many; j_call: TRBJ2-1; d_call: .; cdr3_aa: CASSLYLRPSSYNEQFF; cdr3_nt: TGTGCCAGCAGTTTATACTTACGACCCAGCTCCTACAATGAGCAGTTCTTC
v_call: TRBV20-1; clone_size: .; j_call: TRBJ1-6; d_call: .; cdr3_aa: CSAFPEGSYNSPLHF; cdr3_nt: TGCAGTGCCTTTCCCGAGGGGAGCTATAATTCACCCCTCCACTTT
v_call: TRBV5-6; clone_size: .; j_call: TRBJ2-7; d_call: .; cdr3_aa: CASSMGPPYEQYF; cdr3_nt: TGTGCCAGCAGCATGGGACCACCCTACGAGCAGTACTTC
v_call: TRBV20-1; clone_size: .; j_call: TRBJ2-1; d_call: TRBD2; cdr3_aa: CSAPRTSGGSNEQFF; cdr3_nt: TGCAGTGCCCCCAGGACTAGCGGGGGGTCCAATGAGCAGTTCTTC
v_call: TRBV4-3; clone_size: few; j_call: TRBJ2-1; d_call: .; cdr3_aa: CASSQDRLLEQFF; cdr3_nt: TGCGCCAGCAGCCAAGACAGGCTATTGGAGCAGTTCTTC
v_call: TRBV10-3; clone_size: few; j_call: TRBJ2-5; d_call: .; cdr3_aa: CAISEGAGETQYF; cdr3_nt: TGTGCCATCAGTGAGGGGGCTGGGGAGACCCAGTACTTC
v_call: TRBV5-1; clone_size: .; j_call: TRBJ2-7; d_call: TRBD1; cdr3_aa: CASRGRDRVESGRREQYF; cdr3_nt: TGCGCCAGCAGGGGCCGGGACAGGGTCGAATCCGGGAGGAGGGAGCAGTACTTC
v_call: TRBV20-1; clone_size: .; j_call: TRBJ1-5; d_call: .; cdr3_aa: CSARPSGNNQPQHF; cdr3_nt: TGCAGTGCTCGTCCTTCAGGGAACAATCAGCCCCAGCATTTT
v_call: TRBV2; clone_size: few; j_call: TRBJ1-5; d_call: .; cdr3_aa: CAVRGAATYQPQHF; cdr3_nt: TGTGCCGTACGAGGGGCAGCAACCTATCAGCCCCAGCATTTT
v_call: TRBV27; clone_size: many; j_call: TRBJ2-7; d_call: TRBD1; cdr3_aa: CASRLSGQGALNEQYF; cdr3_nt: TGTGCCAGCAGACTATCGGGACAGGGGGCCCTCAACGAGCAGTACTTC
v_call: TRBV6-2/TRBV6-3; clone_size: .; j_call: TRBJ1-2; d_call: TRBD1; cdr3_aa: CASRRTGLNYGYTF; cdr3_nt: TGTGCCAGCAGGAGGACAGGGCTGAACTATGGCTACACCTTC
v_call: TRBV7-2; clone_size: few; j_call: TRBJ2-1; d_call: TRBD1; cdr3_aa: CASSQTGGKQFF; cdr3_nt: TGTGCCAGCAGCCAGACAGGGGGCAAGCAGTTCTTC
v_call: TRBV12-3/TRBV12-4; clone_size: .; j_call: TRBJ2-1; d_call: .; cdr3_aa: CASSFGQVVYNEQFF; cdr3_nt: TGTGCCAGCAGTTTCGGGCAAGTAGTCTACAATGAGCAGTTCTTC
v_call: TRBV6-1; clone_size: .; j_call: TRBJ2-3; d_call: .; cdr3_aa: CASSRQGDTDTQYF; cdr3_nt: TGTGCCAGCAGTCGCCAGGGAGACACAGATACGCAGTATTTT
v_call: TRBV20-1; clone_size: few; j_call: TRBJ1-1; d_call: TRBD1; cdr3_aa: CSSRTGDLGAFF; cdr3_nt: TGCAGTTCCCGGACAGGCGACTTGGGAGCTTTCTTT
v_call: TRBV12-3/TRBV12-4; clone_size: .; j_call: TRBJ2-7; d_call: .; cdr3_aa: CATSVDFLSYEQYF; cdr3_nt: TGTGCCACCTCAGTCGACTTTCTCTCCTACGAGCAGTACTTC
v_call: TRBV15; clone_size: few; j_call: TRBJ2-7; d_call: TRBD1; cdr3_aa: CATSRVAGGTYEQYF; cdr3_nt: TGTGCCACCAGCAGAGTGGCAGGGGGCACCTACGAGCAGTACTTC
v_call: TRBV6-4; clone_size: .; j_call: TRBJ2-3; d_call: .; cdr3_aa: CASSDRLADTQYF; cdr3_nt: TGTGCCAGCAGTGACAGGTTGGCAGATACGCAGTATTTT
v_call: TRBV4-3; clone_size: .; j_call: TRBJ2-6; d_call: .; cdr3_aa: CASSQEGRPGANVLTF; cdr3_nt: TGCGCCAGCAGCCAAGAGGGCAGACCCGGGGCCAACGTCCTGACTTTC
v_call: TRBV5-1; clone_size: many; j_call: TRBJ2-1; d_call: .; cdr3_aa: CASSSGPGTQGDEQFF; cdr3_nt: TGCGCCAGCAGCTCCGGTCCCGGGACACAAGGGGATGAGCAGTTCTTC
v_call: TRBV11-2; clone_size: .; j_call: TRBJ2-3; d_call: TRBD1; cdr3_aa: CASTMIIGGQGESTDTQYF; cdr3_nt: TGTGCCAGCACCATGATTATCGGAGGACAGGGGGAGAGCACAGATACGCAGTATTTT
v_call: TRBV5-6; clone_size: .; j_call: TRBJ2-7; d_call: .; cdr3_aa: CANSLQGHLYEQYF; cdr3_nt: TGTGCCAACAGCTTACAGGGTCATCTATACGAGCAGTACTTC
v_call: TRBV27; clone_size: .; j_call: TRBJ1-6; d_call: .; cdr3_aa: CASSLMARGPSTDSPLHF; cdr3_nt: TGTGCCAGCAGTTTAATGGCCAGGGGCCCTAGTACTGATTCACCCCTCCACTTT
v_call: TRBV7-8; clone_size: many; j_call: TRBJ1-2; d_call: .; cdr3_aa: CASSPALEVYGYTF; cdr3_nt: TGTGCCAGCAGCCCTGCCCTGGAAGTCTATGGCTACACCTTC
v_call: TRBV20-1; clone_size: .; j_call: TRBJ2-3; d_call: .; cdr3_aa: CSARDPGRSSTDTQYF; cdr3_nt: TGCAGTGCTAGAGATCCAGGGCGGTCCAGCACAGATACGCAGTATTTT
v_call: TRBV6-6; clone_size: .; j_call: TRBJ1-4; d_call: .; cdr3_aa: CASSYWVDEKLFF; cdr3_nt: TGTGCCAGCAGTTACTGGGTGGATGAAAAACTGTTTTTT
v_call: TRBV6-5; clone_size: .; j_call: TRBJ1-5; d_call: .; cdr3_aa: CASSYPSSLDSNQPQHF; cdr3_nt: TGTGCCAGCAGTTACCCCTCGAGTTTAGATAGCAATCAGCCCCAGCATTTT
v_call: TRBV20-1; clone_size: many; j_call: TRBJ2-7; d_call: .; cdr3_aa: CSAGPQGSYEQYF; cdr3_nt: TGCAGTGCTGGACCTCAGGGTTCTTACGAGCAGTACTTC
v_call: TRBV19; clone_size: few; j_call: TRBJ1-6; d_call: TRBD1; cdr3_aa: CASSISGTGTDSPLHF; cdr3_nt: TGTGCCAGTAGTATCAGCGGGACAGGGACAGATTCACCCCTCCACTTT
v_call: TRBV29-1; clone_size: many; j_call: TRBJ2-1; d_call: .; cdr3_aa: CSVRRSSDEQFF; cdr3_nt: TGCAGCGTTAGACGATCCTCCGATGAGCAGTTCTTC
v_call: TRBV12-3/TRBV12-4; clone_size: many; j_call: TRBJ2-3; d_call: .; cdr3_aa: CASRSRYTDTQYF; cdr3_nt: TGTGCCAGCAGGTCACGCTATACAGATACGCAGTATTTT
v_call: TRBV30; clone_size: .; j_call: TRBJ1-2; d_call: .; cdr3_aa: CAWSWTGPANYGYTF; cdr3_nt: TGTGCCTGGAGCTGGACTGGCCCAGCTAACTATGGCTACACCTTC
v_call: TRBV5-5; clone_size: .; j_call: TRBJ1-1; d_call: .; cdr3_aa: CATQRVGTEAFF; cdr3_nt: TGTGCCACCCAGAGGGTAGGTACTGAAGCTTTCTTT
v_call: TRBV7-8; clone_size: few; j_call: TRBJ2-3; d_call: .; cdr3_aa: CASSPELQGLRTDTQYF; cdr3_nt: TGTGCCAGCAGCCCGGAGTTGCAGGGACTGCGCACAGATACGCAGTATTTT
v_call: TRBV5-1; clone_size: .; j_call: TRBJ2-1; d_call: TRBD1; cdr3_aa: CASSWDRGQVQFF; cdr3_nt: TGCGCCAGCAGCTGGGACAGGGGGCAAGTGCAGTTCTTC
v_call: TRBV18; clone_size: .; j_call: TRBJ2-7; d_call: .; cdr3_aa: CASSPGLHWEQYF; cdr3_nt: TGTGCCAGCTCACCCGGACTCCACTGGGAGCAGTACTTC
v_call: TRBV6-1; clone_size: .; j_call: TRBJ1-1; d_call: .; cdr3_aa: CASTWDRRGTEAFF; cdr3_nt: TGTGCCAGCACATGGGACCGCCGAGGGACTGAAGCTTTCTTT
v_call: TRBV29-1; clone_size: few; j_call: TRBJ1-1; d_call: TRBD1; cdr3_aa: CSAATGPDTEAFF; cdr3_nt: TGCAGCGCCGCGACAGGGCCGGACACTGAAGCTTTCTTT
v_call: TRBV7-7; clone_size: many; j_call: TRBJ2-2; d_call: .; cdr3_aa: CASSLLQGLNTGELFF; cdr3_nt: TGTGCTAGCAGCTTATTGCAGGGGTTGAACACCGGGGAGCTGTTTTTT
v_call: TRBV7-2; clone_size: few; j_call: TRBJ1-1; d_call: .; cdr3_aa: CASSLMPNTEAFF; cdr3_nt: TGTGCCAGCAGCTTGATGCCGAACACTGAAGCTTTCTTT
v_call: TRBV4-2; clone_size: few; j_call: TRBJ2-6; d_call: .; cdr3_aa: CASSQDLGGANVLTF; cdr3_nt: TGTGCCAGCAGCCAAGATTTGGGGGGGGCCAACGTCCTGACTTTC
v_call: TRBV6-5; clone_size: .; j_call: TRBJ2-7; d_call: TRBD1; cdr3_aa: CASSYSPWTGQYEQYF; cdr3_nt: TGTGCCAGCAGTTACTCTCCTTGGACAGGGCAGTACGAGCAGTACTTC
v_call: TRBV7-6; clone_size: few; j_call: TRBJ2-3; d_call: TRBD2; cdr3_aa: CASSPLSGRYSTDTQYF; cdr3_nt: TGTGCCAGCAGCCCGCTTAGCGGGAGATACAGCACAGATACGCAGTATTTT
v_call: TRBV5-1; clone_size: .; j_call: TRBJ1-1; d_call: .; cdr3_aa: CASSLAWETTEAFF; cdr3_nt: TGCGCCAGCAGCTTGGCCTGGGAGACCACTGAAGCTTTCTTT
v_call: TRBV28; clone_size: .; j_call: TRBJ2-7; d_call: .; cdr3_aa: CASSPVGTGVKEQYF; cdr3_nt: TGTGCCAGCAGTCCCGTGGGGACTGGGGTTAAAGAGCAGTACTTC